One T cell receptor beta chain is described in this entry. Its antigen has not been determined. The input lacks base qualities; no much larger clone sits a single base away. The entry originates in a study of blood T cell repertoires in COVID-19 (dated by TCRdb to the early 2020s). Study-wide context: The collaborator samples originated in the United States, Italy and Spain and spanned the acute and convalescent phases of COVID-19. The prospective study material was composed of cDNA or gDNA derived from T cells, B-cell-depleted T cells, or PBMCs. Subjects who had been exposed to COVID-19, were actively infected with it, or had recovered from it provided the deeply sampled blood TCRbeta repertoires that made up the dataset. The repertoires were made available in a free public database intended to serve as a resource for research on the immune response to SARS-CoV-2. Samples were obtained from the ongoing ImmuneRACE study (first 160 participants) and from 1,254 subjects provided by 6 global collaborators. Sample metadata almost always included a de-identified subject ID, COVID-19 status, age in years and sex. Where available, HLA class I and class II types were obtained from metadata supplied by the sample provider rather than from assay-based typing.

TCRbeta CDR3 regions were amplified from genomic DNA using the immunoSEQ Assay, a bias-controlled multiplex PCR. Per the source publication's procedure: Nucleated cell counts per sample were estimated from amplification of reference gene primers within the assay. To quantify the absolute abundance of each unique TCRbeta CDR3 rearrangement, sequence reads were collapsed and filtered. For each sample, productive Simpson clonality was calculated as the square root of Simpson's diversity index across productive rearrangements. Imported from immuneACCESS, the table was reduced by TCRdb to in-frame sequences with V and J called. These copies leave out some clones; in studies compared against another copy, an unresolved V gene accounts for under half, and the cause of the remainder is not known. The D gene and trimming were derived from the DNA, and the V and J assignments and clone size from that table. The sample includes around 180,000 clones, with about 77% observed a single time. Together, the top ten hold 17% of the sample.

V is trimmed back by 5 bases and J by 2 bases, and the junction contains 6 bases that no gene match accounts for. The germline V gene (reference sequence) provides CDR1 LNHDA and CDR2 SQIVND. From the cysteine up to the phenylalanine, the CDR3 has a length of 15 residues. Left in the record is the CDR3 DNA by itself, 45 bases read in frame from the first base. Results the study describes overall, beyond this receptor: The amount of clinical and demographic metadata varied by source and participant and was provided uncurated.

Participants in the prospective study were enrolled through a virtual design, were aged about 18 to 100 years, and lived in about two dozen United States geographic areas. In the prospective study, participants were assigned to cohorts based on the clinical history participants reported in a screening survey and a study questionnaire. Mobile phlebotomists in the prospective study collected whole blood, serum and a nasopharyngeal or oropharyngeal swab from every participant. Prospective study participants could optionally give additional blood draws and questionnaires over a 2-month period. Before DNA extraction, blood samples from the prospective study were shipped at room temperature or frozen.

What was sequenced was PBMCs or T cells enriched from blood (not recorded which). The V and J segments used are TRBV19 and TRBJ1-2; TRBD1 lines up with 9 middle nucleotides. This TCR came from a woman aged 50 to 60 with acute COVID-19. The CDR3 in this case is CASSPPGTGNYGYTF. The DNA sequence is given as TGTGCCAGTAGTCCCCCCGGGACAGGGAACTATGGCTACACCTTC.